A selection of T cell receptor beta chains follows, all from one sample in a study of T cell responses to AZD1222 COVID-19 vaccine. Profiled with immunoSEQ multiplex PCR; TCRdb holds only in-frame clones, not every one. The table records about 130,000 clones, approximately 85% of them present only once. Sequences were derived from peripheral blood, sampled on day 0 of AZD1222 vaccination. Every receptor here comes from an adult in good health. Each CDR3 is given with its conserved first and last residue. The D gene is left open where the match is weak. Rows may omit the clone size; those that give it use once, few, many or a size class.

J: TRBJ1-5
V: TRBV6-5
size: NA
D: NA
DNA: TGTGCCAGCAGTTACGTAAGCGGGGGGTCCCAGCATTTT
CDR3: CASSYVSGGSQHF

J: TRBJ1-2
V: TRBV9
size: NA
D: NA
DNA: TGTGCCAGCGGCGAAGGAAGTATTCTTAACTATGGCTACACCTTC
CDR3: CASGEGSILNYGYTF

J: TRBJ1-5
V: TRBV11-2
size: NA
D: TRBD1
DNA: TGTGCCAGCAGCGTGACAGGGGGCAATCAGCCCCAGCATTTT
CDR3: CASSVTGGNQPQHF

J: TRBJ2-4
V: TRBV29-1
size: NA
D: NA
DNA: TGCAGCGTTGAAGGGACAGTGCAAAACATTCAGTACTTC
CDR3: CSVEGTVQNIQYF

J: TRBJ1-2
V: TRBV6-2/TRBV6-3
size: NA
D: NA
DNA: TGTGCCAGCAGCGACACCCGCCACTATGGCTACACCTTC
CDR3: CASSDTRHYGYTF

J: TRBJ1-2
V: TRBV7-9
size: NA
D: NA
DNA: TGTGCCAGCAGCTCCCCCTACAAATCTAACTATGGCTACACCTTC
CDR3: CASSSPYKSNYGYTF

J: TRBJ2-1
V: TRBV6-2/TRBV6-3
size: NA
D: NA
DNA: TGTGCCAGCAGTTATACCGACCAGGGGACTGAGCAGTTCTTC
CDR3: CASSYTDQGTEQFF

J: TRBJ2-7
V: TRBV24-1
size: NA
D: NA
DNA: TGTGCCACCAGTGATAACAGGGACTCCTACGAGCAGTACTTC
CDR3: CATSDNRDSYEQYF

J: TRBJ2-2
V: TRBV7-3
size: NA
D: NA
DNA: TGTGCCAGCAGTCTGGGAGCCGGGGAGCTGTTTTTT
CDR3: CASSLGAGELFF

J: TRBJ2-1
V: TRBV11-2
size: NA
D: TRBD1
DNA: TGTGCCAGCAGCTCGTCCGGGACAGATCTATACAATGAGCAGTTCTTC
CDR3: CASSSSGTDLYNEQFF

J: TRBJ1-2
V: TRBV7-2
size: NA
D: TRBD1
DNA: TGTGCCAGCAGCTTAGTTCCCCCCGACAGGGGGCCCTATGGCTACACCTTC
CDR3: CASSLVPPDRGPYGYTF

J: TRBJ1-1
V: TRBV29-1
size: NA
D: TRBD1
DNA: TGCAGCGTGCTCCCGTCGACAGGGTCCACTGAAGCTTTCTTT
CDR3: CSVLPSTGSTEAFF

J: TRBJ2-5
V: TRBV11-3
size: few
D: TRBD2
DNA: TGTGCCAGCAGCTTAGGTTGGACTAGCGGGAGGGTCGGGTCAGAGACCCAGTACTTC
CDR3: CASSLGWTSGRVGSETQYF

J: TRBJ2-6
V: TRBV27
size: NA
D: NA
DNA: TGTGCCACCAGAACCTCTGGGGCCAACGTCCTGACTTTC
CDR3: CATRTSGANVLTF

J: TRBJ1-6
V: TRBV27
size: NA
D: NA
DNA: TGTGCCAGCAGTTTATCCGGCTCGAACAATTCACCCCTCCACTTT
CDR3: CASSLSGSNNSPLHF

J: TRBJ2-1
V: TRBV6-5
size: NA
D: TRBD1
DNA: TGTGCCAGCAGTACAGGGGGCCGGGAGCAGTTCTTC
CDR3: CASSTGGREQFF

J: TRBJ1-1
V: TRBV13
size: NA
D: TRBD1
DNA: TGTGCCAGCAGGGACCGACGACAGGGTGGAGACGCTTTCTTT
CDR3: CASRDRRQGGDAFF

J: TRBJ1-5
V: TRBV3-1/TRBV3-2
size: many
D: NA
DNA: TGTGCCAGCAGCCAAGATAGGGATAGCAATCAGCCCCAGCATTTT
CDR3: CASSQDRDSNQPQHF

J: TRBJ2-7
V: TRBV4-1
size: NA
D: NA
DNA: TGCGCCAGCAGCCCTACGGCTATAGGCGGTTCCTACGAGCAGTACTTC
CDR3: CASSPTAIGGSYEQYF

J: TRBJ2-3
V: TRBV15
size: NA
D: TRBD2
DNA: TGTGCCACCAGCAGGAACTTTGCGGGAGGGCCGGATACGCAGTATTTT
CDR3: CATSRNFAGGPDTQYF

J: TRBJ1-1
V: TRBV24-1
size: NA
D: NA
DNA: TGTGCCACCAGTGGCCAAGGGGGTGGGGGGACTGAAGCTTTCTTT
CDR3: CATSGQGGGGTEAFF

J: TRBJ2-3
V: TRBV6-2/TRBV6-3
size: few
D: TRBD2
DNA: TGTGCCAGCAACCCCCGCAAACTAGCGGGGCGCACAGATACGCAGTATTTT
CDR3: CASNPRKLAGRTDTQYF

J: TRBJ1-1
V: TRBV4-1
size: few
D: NA
DNA: TGCGCCAGCAGCCAAGGAGATTTCAGGGGATGGCCCATGAACACTGAAGCTTTCTTT
CDR3: CASSQGDFRGWPMNTEAFF

J: TRBJ2-2
V: TRBV9
size: NA
D: NA
DNA: TGTGCCAGCAGCGTGAGGGCGGGATACACCGGGGAGCTGTTTTTT
CDR3: CASSVRAGYTGELFF

J: TRBJ1-6
V: TRBV27
size: few
D: NA
DNA: TGTGCCAGCAAAAGGACTGATAATTCACCCCTCCACTTT
CDR3: CASKRTDNSPLHF

J: TRBJ1-4
V: TRBV18
size: NA
D: NA
DNA: TGTGCCAGCTCACGAGGAGGGGTAACTAATGAAAAACTGTTTTTT
CDR3: CASSRGGVTNEKLFF

J: TRBJ2-7
V: TRBV18
size: few
D: NA
DNA: TGTGCCAGCTCACCATACACAGGGTCCTACGAGCAGTACTTC
CDR3: CASSPYTGSYEQYF

J: TRBJ2-1
V: TRBV6-5
size: NA
D: TRBD2
DNA: TGTGCCAGCAGCCGGACTAGCGGGAGCCACAATGAGCAGTTCTTC
CDR3: CASSRTSGSHNEQFF

J: TRBJ2-3
V: TRBV5-1
size: NA
D: TRBD1
DNA: TGCGCCAGCAGCTTAGATCCGGGACAGGGGGCGGATACGCAGTATTTT
CDR3: CASSLDPGQGADTQYF

J: TRBJ1-2
V: TRBV6-5
size: few
D: NA
DNA: TGTGCCAGCAGTTACTCGTTCAGTTGGGGCTACACCTTC
CDR3: CASSYSFSWGYTF

J: TRBJ2-6
V: TRBV5-4
size: NA
D: NA
DNA: TGTGCCAGCAGCTTGGATCTAGCGTCTGGGGCCAACGTCCTGACTTTC
CDR3: CASSLDLASGANVLTF

J: TRBJ2-3
V: TRBV24-1
size: NA
D: NA
DNA: TGTGCCACCAGTGATTTATATGGGGAGGCACTCCGGTCAGATACGCAGTATTTT
CDR3: CATSDLYGEALRSDTQYF

J: TRBJ2-3
V: TRBV9
size: NA
D: NA
DNA: TGTGCCAGCAGCGAGGTTGGCACAGATACGCAGTATTTT
CDR3: CASSEVGTDTQYF

J: TRBJ2-1
V: TRBV19
size: NA
D: NA
DNA: TGTGCCAGTAGTCCGTATCGGGCCGCGGGGCAGTTCTTC
CDR3: CASSPYRAAGQFF

J: TRBJ1-2
V: TRBV9
size: few
D: TRBD1
DNA: TGTGCCAGCAGCGCCCCCCTAGACAGGGCCCGGGGCTACACCTTC
CDR3: CASSAPLDRARGYTF

J: TRBJ1-2
V: TRBV29-1
size: NA
D: NA
DNA: TGCAGCGTTGCTGACTATGGCTACACCTTC
CDR3: CSVADYGYTF

J: TRBJ1-1
V: TRBV4-1
size: NA
D: TRBD1
DNA: TGCGCCAGCAGCCTCCGCCCGGGGGGACAGACGAACACTGAAGCTTTCTTT
CDR3: CASSLRPGGQTNTEAFF

J: TRBJ2-3
V: TRBV5-8
size: NA
D: NA
DNA: TGTGCCAGCAGCTTGGGAGTGAACCTACAAACAGATACGCAGTATTTT
CDR3: CASSLGVNLQTDTQYF

J: TRBJ2-3
V: TRBV6-5
size: NA
D: TRBD2
DNA: TGTGCCAGCAGTTACTCTGCGGGGGGCCGTACAGATACGCAGTATTTT
CDR3: CASSYSAGGRTDTQYF

J: TRBJ1-2
V: TRBV27
size: NA
D: TRBD1
DNA: TGTGCCAGCAGTCTGTCCGGGACAGGGGGCATTAGTAACTATGGCTACACCTTC
CDR3: CASSLSGTGGISNYGYTF

J: TRBJ2-4
V: TRBV2
size: NA
D: NA
DNA: TGTGCCAGCACTGCCAAAAACATTCAGTACTTC
CDR3: CASTAKNIQYF

J: TRBJ1-3
V: TRBV9
size: once
D: NA
DNA: TGTGCCAGCAGCGGGGTTGGAAACACCATATATTTT
CDR3: CASSGVGNTIYF